The 4 T cell receptor beta chains below all came from one sample that was sequenced in a study of vaccination and CD4 T cells after COVID-19. The Oncomine TCR Beta short-read assay was what sequenced the DNA obtained from cultured CD4+ T cells. TCRdb reanalysed the PCR reads using MiXCR and keeps one entry per CDR3 protein. The table shows several thousand distinct CDR3 sequences, with about 41% occurring only once. The treatment denotes: approximately 9-day PBMC culture with coronavirus spike peptide pools or control peptides (ViraFEST assay). Researchers collected the unexposed donor's CD4+ T cells before the COVID-19 pandemic (2011-2018). These receptors are not linked to any known antigen. Specimen: CD4+ T cells from blood, cultured in vitro. Every receptor here comes from a human donor in good health.

This clonotype was picked up a small number of times. The rearrangement uses TRBV4-1 and TRBJ1-5; D is ambiguous. The ends were cut back, 0 bases at V and 1 base at J, with 7 bases in the middle. Germline CDR1 and CDR2: MGHRA and YSYEKL. The CDR3 consists of 15 residues. Here the CDR3 DNA reads TGCGCCAGCAGCCAAGAATGGAACAGCAATCAGCCCCAGCATTTT. Its translation: CASSQEWNSNQPQHF.

The chain links TRBV6-1 to TRBJ2-6, with D tentatively TRBD1 or TRBD2 (6 bases each). The CDR3 has 16 amino acids. Germline assignment: CDR1 MNHNS and CDR2 SASEGT. V was clipped by 8 bases and J by 0 bases, with 14 bases between them. The CDR3 loop is CASSWRGASGANVLTF. In nucleotides, the CDR3 is TGTGCCAGCTCCTGGAGGGGGGCCTCTGGGGCCAACGTCCTGACTTTC.

The chain uses TRBV20-1 and TRBJ2-5, with TRBD2 matching 8 bases. The CDR3 spans 14 residues. Unmatched junction bases numbered 8, after V lost 5 bases and J lost 3 bases. Per germline, CDR1 DFQATT and CDR2 SNEGSKA (reference sequence). The CDR3 sequence: CSAWTSPNEETQYF. The CDR3 bases are TGCAGTGCTTGGACTAGCCCGAATGAAGAGACCCAGTACTTC.

The chain employs TRBV12-3 or TRBV12-4 and TRBJ2-1, with D unresolved. The V and J ends lost 5 bases and 4 bases respectively, with 6 bases between them. The CDR3 is 12 amino acids. In DNA, the CDR3 is TGTGCCAGCAGTGAGCAGTACAATGAGCAGTTCTTC. Translating it yields CASSEQYNEQFF.